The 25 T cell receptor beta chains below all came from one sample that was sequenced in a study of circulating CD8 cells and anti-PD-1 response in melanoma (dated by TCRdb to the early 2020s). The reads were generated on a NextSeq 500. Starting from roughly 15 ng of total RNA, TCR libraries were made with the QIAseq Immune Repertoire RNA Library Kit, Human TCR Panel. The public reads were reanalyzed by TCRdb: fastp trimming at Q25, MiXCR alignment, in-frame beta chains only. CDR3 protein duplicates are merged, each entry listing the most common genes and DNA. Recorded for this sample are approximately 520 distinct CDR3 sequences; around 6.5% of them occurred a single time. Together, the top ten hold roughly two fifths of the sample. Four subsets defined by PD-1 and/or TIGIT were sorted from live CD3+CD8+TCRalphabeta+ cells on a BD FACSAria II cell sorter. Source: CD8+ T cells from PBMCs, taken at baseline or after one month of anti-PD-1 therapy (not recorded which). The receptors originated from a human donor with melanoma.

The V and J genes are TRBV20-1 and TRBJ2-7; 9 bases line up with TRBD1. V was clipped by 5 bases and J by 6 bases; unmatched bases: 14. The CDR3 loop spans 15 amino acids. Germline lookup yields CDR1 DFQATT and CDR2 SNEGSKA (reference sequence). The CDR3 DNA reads TGCAGTGCTCGCGCTAAGACAGGGGGTCGGGGCGAGCAGTACTTC. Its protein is CSARAKTGGRGEQYF.

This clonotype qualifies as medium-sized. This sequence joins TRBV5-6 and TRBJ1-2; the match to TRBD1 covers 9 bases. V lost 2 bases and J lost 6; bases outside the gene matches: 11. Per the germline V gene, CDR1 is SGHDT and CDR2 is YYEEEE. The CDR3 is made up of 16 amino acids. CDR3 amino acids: CASSLTGTGREDGYTF. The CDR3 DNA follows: TGTGCCAGCAGCTTAACCGGGACAGGGCGGGAAGATGGCTACACCTTC.

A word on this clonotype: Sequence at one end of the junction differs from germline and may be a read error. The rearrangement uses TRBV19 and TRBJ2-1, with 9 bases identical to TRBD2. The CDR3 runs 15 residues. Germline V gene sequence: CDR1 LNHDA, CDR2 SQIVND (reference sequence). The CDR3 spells CASSTTSGDYKEQFF. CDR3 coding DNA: TGTGCCAGTAGTACGACTAGCGGAGATTACAAAGAGCAGTTCTTC.

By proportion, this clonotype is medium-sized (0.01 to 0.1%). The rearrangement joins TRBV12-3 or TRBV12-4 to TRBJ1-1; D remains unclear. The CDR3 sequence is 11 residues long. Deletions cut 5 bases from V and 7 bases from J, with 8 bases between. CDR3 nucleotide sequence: TGTGCCAGCAGTCCGGGATATGAAGCTTTCTTT. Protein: CASSPGYEAFF.

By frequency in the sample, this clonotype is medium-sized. Written as DNA, the CDR3 is TGTGCCAGCAGCCGAGGTAGGGCAGGGGTATACAATGAGCAGTTCTTC. It yields the protein CASSRGRAGVYNEQFF. The chain has TRBV7-2 and TRBJ2-1; possibly TRBD1 for D (6 bases). Trimming shortened V by 5 bases and J by 4 bases, and 18 bases separated the two germline ends. The CDR3 sequence is 16 residues long. From germline, CDR1 is SGHTA and CDR2 FQGNSA.

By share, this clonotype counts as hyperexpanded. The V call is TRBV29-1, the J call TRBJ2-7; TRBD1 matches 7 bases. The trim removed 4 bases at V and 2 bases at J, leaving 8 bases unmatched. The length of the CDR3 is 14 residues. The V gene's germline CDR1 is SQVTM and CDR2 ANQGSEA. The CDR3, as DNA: TGCAGCGTTGGAGCGGAGACAGGGACCTACGAGCAGTACTTC. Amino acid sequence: CSVGAETGTYEQYF.

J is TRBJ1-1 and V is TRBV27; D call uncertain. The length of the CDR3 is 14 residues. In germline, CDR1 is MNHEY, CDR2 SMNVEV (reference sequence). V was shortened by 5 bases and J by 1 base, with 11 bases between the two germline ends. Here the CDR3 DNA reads TGTGCCAGCAGTCCTCGTCTGGGGAACACTGAAGCTTTCTTT. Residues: CASSPRLGNTEAFF.

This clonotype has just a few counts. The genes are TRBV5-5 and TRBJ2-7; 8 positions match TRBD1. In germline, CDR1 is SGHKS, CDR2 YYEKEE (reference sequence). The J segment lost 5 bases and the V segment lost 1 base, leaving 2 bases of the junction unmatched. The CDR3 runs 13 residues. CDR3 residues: CASSLQGANEQYF. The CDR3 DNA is TGTGCCAGCAGCTTGCAGGGGGCAAACGAGCAGTACTTC.

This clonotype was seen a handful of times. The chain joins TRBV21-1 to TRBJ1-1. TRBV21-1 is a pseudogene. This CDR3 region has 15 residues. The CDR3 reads CASSNLQPMNTEAFF. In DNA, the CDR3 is TGTGCCAGCAGCAATCTACAACCGATGAACACTGAAGCTTTCTTT.

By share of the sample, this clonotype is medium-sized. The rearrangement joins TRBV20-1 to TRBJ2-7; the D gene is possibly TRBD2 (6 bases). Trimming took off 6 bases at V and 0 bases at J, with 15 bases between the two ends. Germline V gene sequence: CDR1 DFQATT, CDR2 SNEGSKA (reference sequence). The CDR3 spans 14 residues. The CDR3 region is CSAPLAGSSYEQYF. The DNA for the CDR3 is TGCAGTGCCCCTCTGGCGGGGAGCTCCTACGAGCAGTACTTC.

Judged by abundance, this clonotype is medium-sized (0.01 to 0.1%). CDR3 in amino acids: CSASYSGGNYEQYF. The CDR3, as DNA: TGCAGTGCTTCCTATAGCGGGGGCAACTACGAGCAGTACTTC. The chain uses TRBV20-1 and TRBJ2-7, with 9 bases that match TRBD2. Germline V gene data show CDR1 as DFQATT and CDR2 as SNEGSKA (reference sequence). This CDR3 has 14 amino acids. Trimming removed 5 bases from V and 3 bases from J; junction bases left unmatched: 8.

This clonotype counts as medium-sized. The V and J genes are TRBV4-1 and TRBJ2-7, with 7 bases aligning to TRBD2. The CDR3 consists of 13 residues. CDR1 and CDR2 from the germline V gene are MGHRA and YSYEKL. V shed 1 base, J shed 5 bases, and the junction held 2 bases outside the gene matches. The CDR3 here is CASSQVAGDEQYF. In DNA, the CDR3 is TGCGCCAGCAGCCAAGTGGCGGGGGACGAGCAGTACTTC.

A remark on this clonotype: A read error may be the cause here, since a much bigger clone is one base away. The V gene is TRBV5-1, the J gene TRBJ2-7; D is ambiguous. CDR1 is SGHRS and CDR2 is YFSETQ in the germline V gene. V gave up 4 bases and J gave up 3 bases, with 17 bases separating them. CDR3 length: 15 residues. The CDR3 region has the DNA TGCGCCAGCAGCCCCCTACCCCGCTCCGACTACGAGCAGTACTTC. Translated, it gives CASSPLPRSDYEQYF.

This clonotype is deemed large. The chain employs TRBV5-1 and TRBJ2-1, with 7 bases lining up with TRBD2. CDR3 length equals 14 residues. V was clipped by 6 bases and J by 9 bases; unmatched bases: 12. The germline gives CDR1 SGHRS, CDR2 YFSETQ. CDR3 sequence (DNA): TGCGCCAGCACCCCCGGGGGAGGGTATGGTGAGCAGTTCTTC. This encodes CASTPGGGYGEQFF.

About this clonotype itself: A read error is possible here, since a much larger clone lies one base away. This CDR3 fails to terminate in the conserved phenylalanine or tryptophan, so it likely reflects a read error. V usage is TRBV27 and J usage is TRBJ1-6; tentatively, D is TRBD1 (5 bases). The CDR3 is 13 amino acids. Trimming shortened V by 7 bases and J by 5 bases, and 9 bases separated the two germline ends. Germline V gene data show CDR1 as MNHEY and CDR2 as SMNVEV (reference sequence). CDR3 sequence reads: CASKSGDNSPLHL. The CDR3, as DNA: TGTGCCAGCAAGTCGGGGGATAATTCACCCCTCCACTTG.

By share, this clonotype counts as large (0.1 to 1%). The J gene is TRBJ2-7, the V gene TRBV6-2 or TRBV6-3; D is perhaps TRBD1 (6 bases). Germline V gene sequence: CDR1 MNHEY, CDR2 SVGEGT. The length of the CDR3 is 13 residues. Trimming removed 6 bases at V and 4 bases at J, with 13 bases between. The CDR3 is CASSLGQNYEQYF. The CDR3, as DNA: TGTGCCAGCAGCCTCGGACAGAATTACGAGCAGTACTTC.

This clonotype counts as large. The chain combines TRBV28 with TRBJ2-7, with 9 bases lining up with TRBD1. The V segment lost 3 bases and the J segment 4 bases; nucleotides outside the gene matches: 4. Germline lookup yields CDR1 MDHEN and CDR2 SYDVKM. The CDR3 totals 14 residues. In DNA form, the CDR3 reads TGTGCCAGCAGTTTCCCCGGGACAGGGTACGAGCAGTACTTC. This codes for CASSFPGTGYEQYF.

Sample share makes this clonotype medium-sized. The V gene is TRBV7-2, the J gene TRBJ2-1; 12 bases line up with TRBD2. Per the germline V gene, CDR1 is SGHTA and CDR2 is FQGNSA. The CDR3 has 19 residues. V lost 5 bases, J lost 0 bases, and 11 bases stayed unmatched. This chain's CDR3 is CASSLTSGGHISSYNEQFF. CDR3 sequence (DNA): TGTGCCAGCAGCCTGACTAGCGGGGGTCACATAAGCTCCTACAATGAGCAGTTCTTC.

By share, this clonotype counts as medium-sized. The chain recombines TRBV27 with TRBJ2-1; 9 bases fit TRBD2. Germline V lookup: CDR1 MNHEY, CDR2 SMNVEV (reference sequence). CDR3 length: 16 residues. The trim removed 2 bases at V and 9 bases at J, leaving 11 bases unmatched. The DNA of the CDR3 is TGTGCCAGCAGTTTAATCGGCGGGGGGGCCAGGGGTGAGCAGTTCTTC. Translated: CASSLIGGGARGEQFF.

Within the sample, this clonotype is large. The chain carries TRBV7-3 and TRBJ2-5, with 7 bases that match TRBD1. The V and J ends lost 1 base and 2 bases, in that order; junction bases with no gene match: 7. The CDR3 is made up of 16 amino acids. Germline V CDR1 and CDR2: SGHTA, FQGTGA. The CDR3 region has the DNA TGTGCCAGCAGCTTAAAAGGGGGCGGAGATCAAGAGACCCAGTACTTC. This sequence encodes CASSLKGGGDQETQYF.

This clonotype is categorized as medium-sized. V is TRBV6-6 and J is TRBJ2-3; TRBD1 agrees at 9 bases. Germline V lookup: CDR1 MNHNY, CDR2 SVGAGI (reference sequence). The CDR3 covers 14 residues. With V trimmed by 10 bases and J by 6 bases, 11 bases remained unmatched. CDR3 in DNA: TGTGCCACGTGGCAGGGACAGGGTTATGATACGCAGTATTTT. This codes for CATWQGQGYDTQYF.

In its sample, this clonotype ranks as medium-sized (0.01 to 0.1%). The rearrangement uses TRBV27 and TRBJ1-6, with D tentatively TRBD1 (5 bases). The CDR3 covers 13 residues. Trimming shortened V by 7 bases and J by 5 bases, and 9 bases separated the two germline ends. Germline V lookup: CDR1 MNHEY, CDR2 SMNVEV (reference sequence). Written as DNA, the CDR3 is TGTGCCAGCAAGTCGGGGGATAATTCACCCCTCCACTTT. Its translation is CASKSGDNSPLHF.

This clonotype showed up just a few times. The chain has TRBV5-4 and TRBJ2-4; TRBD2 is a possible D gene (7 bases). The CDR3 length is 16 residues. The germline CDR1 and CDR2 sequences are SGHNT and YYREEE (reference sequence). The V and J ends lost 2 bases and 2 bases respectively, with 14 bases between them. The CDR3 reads CASSFAGASTKNIQYF. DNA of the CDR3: TGTGCCAGCAGCTTTGCGGGGGCTTCAACCAAAAACATTCAGTACTTC.

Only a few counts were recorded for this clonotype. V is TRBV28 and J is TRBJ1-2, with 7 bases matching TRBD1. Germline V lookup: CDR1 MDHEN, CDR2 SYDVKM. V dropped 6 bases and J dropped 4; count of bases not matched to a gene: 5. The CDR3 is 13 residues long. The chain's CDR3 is CASSSGQVYGYTF. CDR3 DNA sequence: TGTGCCAGCAGCTCAGGACAGGTCTATGGCTACACCTTC.

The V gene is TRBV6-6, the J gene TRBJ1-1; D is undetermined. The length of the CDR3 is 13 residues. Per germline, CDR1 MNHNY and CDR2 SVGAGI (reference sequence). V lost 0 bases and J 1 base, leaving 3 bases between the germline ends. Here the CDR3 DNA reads TGTGCCAGCAGTTACTCTTCGAACACTGAAGCTTTCTTT. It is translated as CASSYSSNTEAFF.